This T cell receptor beta chain was sequenced for a study of identical twins. General study findings and limits: In drawing conclusions, the study used cross-sectional statistical analysis and did not follow the same donors. Insertions were reduced in abundant cord blood beta clonotypes but not in memory repertoires. Beta out-of-frame twin sharing showed a weaker excess. Recombination models fit unrelated individuals' TCR alpha sharing but underestimated twins'.

TCRdb analysed the 5' RACE reads with MiXCR anew, one entry per CDR3 protein. The data contain about 260,000 distinct CDR3 sequences, roughly 7% of them seen just once; the ten biggest clones take up more than 3%. Germline CDR1 and CDR2: LGHNA and YNFKEQ. Deletions cut 0 bases from V and 1 base from J, with 10 bases between. CDR3 length: 16 amino acids. This clonotype has a count of ten or more. The antigen remains unidentified. The data also belong to a second study, concerning yellow fever vaccine responses in identical twins.

This rearrangement joins TRBV4-2 to TRBJ2-1; D could derive from TRBD1 or TRBD2 (6 bases each). Sequenced material: memory (CD45RO+) T cells sorted from blood. The sequence came from a woman between 18 and 29 years old in good health. Here the CDR3 reads CASSQDGGGSYNEQFF. CDR3 nucleotides: TGTGCCAGCAGCCAAGATGGAGGGGGATCCTACAATGAGCAGTTCTTC.